These 15 T cell receptor beta chains were all obtained from the same sample, sequenced in a study of blood T cell repertoires in COVID-19 (dated by TCRdb to about 2020). The library relied on the immunoSEQ multiplex PCR assay. What TCRdb holds here is the immuneACCESS table cut down to in-frame rearrangements. Part of the clones is not present; checked against another copy, under half of the missing clones reflect an unresolved V gene, and the others are unexplained. The sample table lists around 290,000 clones, roughly 87% of them with a count of one. The ten largest clones represent 0.75% to 1% of the sample. The specimen was PBMCs or T cells enriched from blood (not recorded which). These receptors originate from a woman in her 30s who had recovered from COVID-19.

This clone was found once. The chain uses TRBV21-1 and TRBJ2-7; TRBD2 is taken as the D call from the table, unchecked against the DNA. TRBV21-1 is classified as a pseudogene. CDR3 length equals 19 residues. The CDR3 DNA sequence: TGTGCCAGCAGCCAGGAGGGGAGGGCCGGCGACCCCGGGGGCCGGGAGCAGTACTTC. Translated: CASSQEGRAGDPGGREQYF.

The chain combines TRBV19 with TRBJ2-6, with TRBD2 as a possible D gene (6 bases). CDR1 is LNHDA, CDR2 SQIVND, per germline (reference sequence). Trimming took 4 bases from V and 0 from J, leaving 13 bases between them. The CDR3 totals 17 residues. The CDR3 reads CASSTWRGHSGANVLTF. The CDR3 region has the DNA TGTGCCAGTAGTACTTGGAGGGGTCACTCTGGGGCCAACGTCCTGACTTTC. Complete variable domain (other parts from reference TRBV19 and TRBJ2-6): DGGITQSPKYLFRKEGQNVTLSCEQNLNHDAMYWYRQDPGQGLRLIYYSQIVNDFQKGDIAEGYSVSREKKESFPLTVTSAQKNPTAFYLCASSTWRGHSGANVLTFGAGSRLTVL.

CDR3 bases: TGTGCCAGCGGAGTACAGCGGGATACGCAGTATTTT. This codes for CASGVQRDTQYF. The J gene is TRBJ2-3, the V gene TRBV27; D may be TRBD2 (5 bases). The V end was cut by 8 bases, the J end by 6 bases, with 12 bases between. Germline-derived CDR1 and CDR2 are MNHEY and SMNVEV (reference sequence). This CDR3 contains 12 residues.

The V gene is TRBV9, the J gene TRBJ2-3, with 8 bases aligning to TRBD2. Unmatched junction bases numbered 11, after V lost 1 base and J lost 1 base. The CDR3 covers 18 residues. CDR1 and CDR2 (germline): SGDLS, YYNGEE. CDR3 coding DNA: TGTGCCAGCAGCGTAAGGAGCATGGCGGGGGGCGGCACAGATACGCAGTATTTT. Protein product: CASSVRSMAGGGTDTQYF.

The chain carries TRBV4-1 and TRBJ1-4; D is unresolved. V was clipped by 3 bases and J by 7 bases, with 15 bases between them. The germline V gene encodes CDR1 MGHRA and CDR2 YSYEKL. CDR3 length: 15 amino acids. CDR3: CASSHQTAGGEKLFF. The CDR3 DNA sequence: TGCGCCAGCAGCCACCAAACAGCCGGAGGTGAAAAACTGTTTTTT.

The chain employs TRBV7-9 and TRBJ2-2; D gene uncertain. CDR3 length equals 13 residues. The ends were cut back, 3 bases at V and 4 bases at J, with 6 bases in the middle. Germline V gene sequence: CDR1 SEHNR, CDR2 FQNEAQ (reference sequence). The CDR3 loop reads CASSFPLTGELFF. In nucleotides, the CDR3 is TGTGCCAGCAGCTTCCCTCTCACCGGGGAGCTGTTTTTT.

The J gene is TRBJ1-2, the V gene TRBV7-9; D possibly corresponds to TRBD1 (5 bases). Per the germline V gene, CDR1 is SEHNR and CDR2 is FQNEAQ (reference sequence). V lost 2 bases and J lost 6, with 16 bases in between. This CDR3 contains 15 residues. The DNA for the CDR3 is TGTGCCAGCAGCTTACGGATTGGCAGGGTGGATGGCTACACCTTC. This sequence encodes CASSLRIGRVDGYTF. The full variable domain, in which reference TRBV7-9 and TRBJ1-2 provide the parts outside the CDR3, is DTGVSQNPRHKITKRGQNVTFRCDPISEHNRLYWYRQTLGQGPEFLTYFQNEAQLEKSRLLSDRFSAERPKGSFSTLEIQRTEQGDSAMYLCASSLRIGRVDGYTFGSGTRLTVV.

The J gene is TRBJ2-4, the V gene TRBV10-3; the D gene is possibly TRBD1 (6 bases). Germline CDR1 reads ENHRY; CDR2 reads SYGVKD. CDR3 length: 15 amino acids. V was trimmed by 0 bases and J by 9 bases, leaving 15 bases between them. CDR3 coding DNA: TGTGCCATCAGTGAGTCTGGGTCTGAGGGGGTCATTCAGTACTTC. It translates to CAISESGSEGVIQYF.

V and J are TRBV27 and TRBJ2-5; D possibly corresponds to TRBD1 (6 bases). Germline V gene sequence: CDR1 MNHEY, CDR2 SMNVEV (reference sequence). This CDR3 comprises 13 residues. Trimming left V 10 bases short and J 7 bases short, with 19 bases between. CDR3 loop: CATMRQDGATQYF. The CDR3 nucleotides are TGTGCCACCATGCGACAGGACGGGGCGACCCAGTACTTC.

This chain links TRBV10-1 with TRBJ1-2, with D possibly being TRBD1 (5 bases). CDR3 size: 20 residues. Trimming took 6 bases from V and 4 from J, leaving 33 bases between them. Germline V gene lookup returns CDR1 WNHNN and CDR2 SYGVQD (reference sequence). CDR3 protein: CASSHPGPFRGIDLLYGYTF. The CDR3 coding sequence is TGCGCCAGCAGCCATCCGGGACCGTTTCGGGGGATCGACTTACTCTATGGCTACACCTTC.

To note about this clone: The identical CDR3 is also encoded by other nucleotide sequences in the sample. J is TRBJ1-2 and V is TRBV6-5, with 7 nucleotides matching TRBD1. Trimming removed 5 bases from V and 5 bases from J; junction bases left unmatched: 5. The V gene's germline CDR1 is MNHEY and CDR2 SVGAGI. This CDR3 comprises 13 residues. The CDR3 loop reads CASSPGQLYGYTF. The CDR3, as DNA: TGTGCCAGCAGTCCGGGACAGTTATATGGCTACACCTTC.

This clone was observed a single time. The genes are TRBV28 and TRBJ2-7; 7 bases align to TRBD1. Trimming took 8 bases from V and 3 from J; bases not matched to a gene: 1. Germline CDR1 and CDR2: MDHEN and SYDVKM. The CDR3 has 11 amino acids. The CDR3 is CASRDSYEQYF. CDR3 nucleotide sequence: TGTGCCAGCCGGGACAGCTACGAGCAGTACTTC.

The V and J genes are TRBV7-9 and TRBJ1-1; D gene ambiguous. This CDR3 is built from 13 residues. Trimming shortened V by 5 bases and J by 0 bases, and 7 bases separated the two germline ends. Germline V lookup: CDR1 SEHNR, CDR2 FQNEAQ (reference sequence). The CDR3 here is CASSPPLNTEAFF. The CDR3 DNA reads TGTGCCAGCAGCCCCCCGTTGAACACTGAAGCTTTCTTT.

V and J are TRBV5-1 and TRBJ2-2; D is possibly TRBD1 (5 bases). The V and J ends lost 5 bases and 1 base respectively, with 9 bases between them. Germline CDR1 is SGHRS and CDR2 is YFSETQ. The CDR3 runs 14 residues. The DNA for the CDR3 is TGCGCCAGCAGTCCCACAGGGAACACCGGGGAGCTGTTTTTT. This codes for CASSPTGNTGELFF.

The chain joins TRBV27 to TRBJ1-2; TRBD1 agrees at 8 bases. The V gene end was trimmed by 2 bases and the J gene end by 7 bases; junction bases not matched to a gene: 21. The CDR3 runs to 19 residues. Germline values: CDR1 MNHEY, CDR2 SMNVEV (reference sequence). The CDR3 DNA follows: TGTGCCAGCAGTTTAAGACCCGGGACAGGAAGGTTGGGTCGTTTTGGCTACACCTTC. This codes for CASSLRPGTGRLGRFGYTF.